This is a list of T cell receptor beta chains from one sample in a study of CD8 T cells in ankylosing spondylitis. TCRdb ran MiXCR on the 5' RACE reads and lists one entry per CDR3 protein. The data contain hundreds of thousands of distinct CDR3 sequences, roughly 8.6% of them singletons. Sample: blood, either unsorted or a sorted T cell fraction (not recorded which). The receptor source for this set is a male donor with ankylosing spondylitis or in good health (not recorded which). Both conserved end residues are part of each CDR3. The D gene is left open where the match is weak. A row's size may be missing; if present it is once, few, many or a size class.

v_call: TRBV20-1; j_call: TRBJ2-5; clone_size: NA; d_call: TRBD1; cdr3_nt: TGCAGTGCTAGAGCCGGACAGGAACAAGAGACCCAGTACTTC; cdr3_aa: CSARAGQEQETQYF
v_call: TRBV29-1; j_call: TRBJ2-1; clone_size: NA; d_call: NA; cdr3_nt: TGCAGCGTTGACCCTAGCGTGAGCTCCTACAATGAGCAGTTCTTC; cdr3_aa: CSVDPSVSSYNEQFF
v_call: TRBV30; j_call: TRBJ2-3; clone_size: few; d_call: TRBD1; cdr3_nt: TGTGCCTGGAGTGTCATTTCAGGGGGCAAAAATACGCAGTATTTT; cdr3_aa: CAWSVISGGKNTQYF
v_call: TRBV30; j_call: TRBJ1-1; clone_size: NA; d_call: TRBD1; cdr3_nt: TGTGCCTGGAGGTCCGGACAGGGGAGCACTGAAGCTTTCTTT; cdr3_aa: CAWRSGQGSTEAFF
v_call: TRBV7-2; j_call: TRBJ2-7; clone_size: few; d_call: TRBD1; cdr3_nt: TGTGCCAGCAGCGATAGGGACAGGCCCTACGAGCAGTACTTC; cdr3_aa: CASSDRDRPYEQYF
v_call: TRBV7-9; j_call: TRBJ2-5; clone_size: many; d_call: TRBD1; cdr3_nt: TGTGCCAGCAGCTTGGACAGGGATAGAGAGACCCAGTACTTC; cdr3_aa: CASSLDRDRETQYF
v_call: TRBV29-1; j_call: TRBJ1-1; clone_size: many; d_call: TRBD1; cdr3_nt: TGCAGCGTTGACGGAGGGACAGGCGGAACTGAAGCTTTCTTT; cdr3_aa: CSVDGGTGGTEAFF
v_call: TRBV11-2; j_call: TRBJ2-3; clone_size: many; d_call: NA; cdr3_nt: TGTGCCAGCAGCCCCCGGGGAGGGGGAGATACGCAGTATTTT; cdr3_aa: CASSPRGGGDTQYF
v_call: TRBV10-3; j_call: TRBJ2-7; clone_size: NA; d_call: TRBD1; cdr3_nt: TGTGCCATCAGTGAGGGCCGAGACAGGGGCTCCTACGAGCAGTACTTC; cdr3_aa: CAISEGRDRGSYEQYF
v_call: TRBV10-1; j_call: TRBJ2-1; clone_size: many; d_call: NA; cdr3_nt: TGCGCCAGCAGTGAGCCGGGACGCCATGAGCAGTTCTTC; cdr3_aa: CASSEPGRHEQFF
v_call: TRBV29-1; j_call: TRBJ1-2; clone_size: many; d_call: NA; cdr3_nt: TGCAGCGTTGAAAGACCGCTTAACTATGGCTACACCTTC; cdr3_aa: CSVERPLNYGYTF
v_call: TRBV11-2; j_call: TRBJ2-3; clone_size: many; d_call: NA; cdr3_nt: TGTGCCAGCAGCTTAGAGACCACCACAGATACGCAGTATTTT; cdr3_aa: CASSLETTTDTQYF
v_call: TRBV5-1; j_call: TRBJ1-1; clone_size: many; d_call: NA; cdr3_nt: TGCGCCAGCAGCCAAGGACAGCCAGGGACTGAAGCTTTCTTT; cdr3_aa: CASSQGQPGTEAFF
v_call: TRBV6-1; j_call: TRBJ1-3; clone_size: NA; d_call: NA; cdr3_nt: TGTGCCAGCAGTCCGCGCCGGACACAGGGAAACACCATATATTTT; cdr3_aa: CASSPRRTQGNTIYF
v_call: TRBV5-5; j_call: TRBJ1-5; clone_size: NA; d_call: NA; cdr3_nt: TGTGCCAGCAGCTTGGTTTCCCCATACAGGGACATTAATCAGCCCCAGCATTTT; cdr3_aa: CASSLVSPYRDINQPQHF
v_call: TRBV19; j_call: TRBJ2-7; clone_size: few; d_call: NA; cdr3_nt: TGTGCCAGTAGTGACCTAGAGGCCTACGAGCAGTACTTC; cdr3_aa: CASSDLEAYEQYF
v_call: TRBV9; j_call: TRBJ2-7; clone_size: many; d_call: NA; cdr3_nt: TGTGCCAGCAGCGTAGGGGTGGAGTCCTCCGAGCAGTACTTC; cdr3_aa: CASSVGVESSEQYF
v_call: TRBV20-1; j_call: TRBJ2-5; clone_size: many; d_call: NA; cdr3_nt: TGCAGTGCTAGAGTTAGTAGCACACAAGAGACCCAGTACTTC; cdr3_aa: CSARVSSTQETQYF
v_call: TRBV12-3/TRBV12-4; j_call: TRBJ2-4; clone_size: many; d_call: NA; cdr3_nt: TGTGCCAGCAGTTTAACCCGGGGAGCCAAAAACATTCAGTACTTC; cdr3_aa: CASSLTRGAKNIQYF
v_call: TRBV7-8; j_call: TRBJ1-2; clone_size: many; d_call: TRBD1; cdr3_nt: TGTGCCAGCAGCTTACAGGGGGCTAGCTATGGCTACACCTTC; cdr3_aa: CASSLQGASYGYTF
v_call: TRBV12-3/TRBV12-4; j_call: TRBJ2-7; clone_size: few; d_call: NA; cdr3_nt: TGTGCCAGCAGTATCTCACCCCACGAGCAGTACTTC; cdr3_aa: CASSISPHEQYF
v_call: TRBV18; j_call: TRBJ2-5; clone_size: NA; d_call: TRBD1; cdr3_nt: TGTGCCAGCTCATACGGGACAGAGGGGACCCAGTACTTC; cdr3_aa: CASSYGTEGTQYF
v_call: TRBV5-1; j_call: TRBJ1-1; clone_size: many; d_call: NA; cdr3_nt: TGCGCCAGCAGCTCTACATTGAACACTGAAGCTTTCTTT; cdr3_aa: CASSSTLNTEAFF